This TCR beta chain is drawn from a study of cytomegalovirus exposure and HLA in healthy donors (dated by TCRdb to about 2017). Broadly, across the study: An earlier analysis of roughly 500 of the donors reported 250 to 300 Gb of sequence data and 120 million or so unique TCR beta sequences from about 179 million T cells. The aim of the study was to test whether cataloging public T cell receptors could identify signatures of past pathogen exposure. Several DR-DQ haplotypes were handled as single units for association and clustering because linkage in the cohort was strong. A later analysis re-analyzed previously published TCR beta repertoires from 600 to 850 donors and added high-resolution HLA genotyping to study TCR occurrence patterns. The study combined high-throughput TCR immunosequencing, statistical association of individual TCRs with disease status, and machine learning to predict cytomegalovirus infection status. The later analysis used no new phenotypic data to find candidate immune exposures, relying instead on TCR beta sequences and their occurrence across donors. All discovery cohort repertoires had been generated using a single sequencing platform. In addition to the first cohort of 666 subjects, a separate validation cohort of 120 different subjects was used. The T cell repertoires of about 700 subjects were profiled by immunosequencing and related to cytomegalovirus serostatus. An earlier analysis of about 620 of the donors applied high-throughput TCR beta sequencing to assess whether each TCR beta V gene segment acted as functional or pseudogenic. Of the 300 to 500 genotyped donors, 75% to 85% were placed in the genetic ancestry cluster associated with self-reported Caucasian donors. Both class I and class II loci were covered by HLA typing, at four-digit resolution. Alongside the repertoire data, information on donor age, sex, ethnicity and CMV serostatus was compiled. A later genetic analysis took genome-wide SNP genotypes for 398 of the 666 donors and used that subset as a discovery cohort. Around 320 gigabases of sequencing data and tens of millions of unique TCR sequences were included in an early release covering about 600 HLA-typed donors. Typing coverage varied by locus: 629-630 donors for A, B, C, DRB1 and DQB1; roughly 560 for DQA1; about 570 for DPA1; roughly 470 for DPB1. Across 398 genotyped donors of the cohort, an average of about 220,000 unique TCR beta nucleotide sequences per donor were sequenced, and roughly 17% of those sequences were non-productive.

The protocol used for the library was the immunoSEQ multiplex PCR assay. The multiplex PCR relied on a mix of 60 forward primers for TCR Vbeta segments and 13 reverse primers for TCR Jbeta segments. Amplification of the CDR3 region of rearranged TCR beta genes was performed with a multiplex PCR assay on genomic DNA. On the Illumina HiSeq System, the amplified TCR beta libraries were sequenced as 87-base-pair reads. On the study's bioinformatics: Across the roughly 700 repertoires, a later analysis counted some 81 million unique TCR beta chains, some 11 million of which were shared by at least two donors. To remove PCR and sequencing errors, raw reads were error-corrected and collapsed into unique sequences using a nearest-neighbor algorithm that merged closely related sequences. To assign V, D and J gene segments, CDR3 sequences were aligned to IMGT reference sequences. Each retained sequence needed at least a six-nucleotide match to both a V gene segment and a J gene segment. A rearrangement was called productive if the CDR3 had no stop codons and remained in frame with V and J, and every other rearrangement was called non-productive. CDR3 was defined according to IMGT convention as the region running from the second conserved V-encoded cysteine to the conserved J-encoded phenylalanine. In an earlier analysis of approximately 500 of the donors, sequences lacking an unambiguous match to a single V gene segment were excluded. In an earlier analysis of a few hundred of the donors, V segments were called functional above 56.7% productive rearrangements and were called segregating when the between-donor standard deviation exceeded 5%. A statistical classification framework was built for diagnosing cytomegalovirus status from the catalog of TCR beta chain sequences. V and J gene assignment, in a later analysis, came from comparing TCR nucleotide sequences with IMGT/GENE-DB human TR gene sequences. Using the TCRdist pipeline, a later analysis assigned CDR3 sequences along with most-parsimonious VDJ recombination scenarios. In a later analysis, each TCR beta chain was defined by its CDR3 amino acid sequence together with its V-gene family, and reads without a unique V-gene family were excluded. To address suspected cross-contamination and a sequencing artifact, a later analysis removed several hundred highly shared, low-generation-probability nucleotide sequences. A later analysis calculated a clonal expansion index for each public chain from normalized within-repertoire ranks of inferred template counts. Generation probabilities in a later analysis came from a VDJ recombination model fitted to out-of-frame rearrangements, and those results were checked against IGoR. Hypergeometric tests were used in a later analysis to score TCR-TCR, TCR-HLA and TCR-CMV co-occurrence, with a repertoire-size bias correction applied to the TCR pairs. A later analysis estimated false discovery rates by permuting HLA or CMV assignments 20 times. In a later analysis, co-occurring TCRs were grouped using DBSCAN, with TCRdist sequence similarity added in when clustering inside HLA-allele-positive subsets. For co-occurrence clustering, repertoires with fewer than 30,000 or more than 120,000 public chains were excluded, along with five or six repertoires with anomalous nucleotide sharing. TCRdb holds this immuneACCESS table with in-frame rearrangements only. Some clones are missing; in checked studies, unresolved V genes explain under half, and the rest has no known cause. V, J and clone size derive from that table, while D and trimming were established from the DNA sequence. A total of under 250,000 clones appear in this sample, over 65% of them only once. Approximately 0.63% of the sample comes from the top ten.

In total, 600 or so healthy bone marrow donors made up the cohort. Cohort members were all nominally healthy when sampled, although unrecorded immune exposures were likely present. The donor tested CMV seronegative, placing the donor among the roughly 350 seronegative members of the cohort. A peripheral blood sample was collected from each donor, and TCR beta sequencing was performed on peripheral blood mononuclear cells. The Qiagen DNeasy Blood Extraction Kit was used to extract genomic DNA from the blood cell samples. CDR1 and CDR2, looked up from the germline V gene (reference sequence), are WNHNN and SYGVQD. The junction shows trimming of 0 bases on V and 2 bases on J, plus 10 bases between the germline ends. CDR3 length: 15 amino acids, cysteine to phenylalanine. Just CDR3 DNA is preserved here, 45 bases in frame from base 1. What the authors observed across the whole study: Strong co-occurrence of HLA alleles, especially DR and DQ, made assigning TCR associations to individual alleles difficult. In a later genetic analysis, fewer N-insertions in productive TCRs were reported among donors in an Asian-associated ancestry cluster than the roughly 640-donor mean. The cohort was sequenced for TCR beta chains only, and without alpha or paired-chain data the features that could be detected were limited. The earlier analysis of nearly 600 of the donors excluded 15 to 20 rarely observed V segments, including chromosome 9 orphons, because counts were too low. In an earlier analysis of some 500 of the donors, most TCR beta V segments appeared in productive rearrangements about 87% or about 30% of the time, broadly matching IMGT annotations. In vitro tests confirmed that a few of the cytomegalovirus-associated TCR beta chains recognize cytomegalovirus antigens. According to a later analysis, most CMV-associated TCR beta chains appeared to be HLA-restricted, and the HLA associations seemed to be driven largely by CMV exposure. The authors suggested that the approach could potentially be generalized to other disease states and immunological phenotypes. The 87-base-pair reads could not distinguish some IMGT-functional V segments, including TRBV6-2 and TRBV6-3, so those segments were excluded. Because HLA typing was unavailable for some donors at each locus, only the typed subset was used in association tests. In a later analysis, 16,951 TCR beta sequences were associated with specific HLA alleles at a false discovery rate of 0.05. Several of the top co-occurrence clusters appeared to be linked to parvovirus B19, influenza, CMV and Epstein-Barr virus, according to a later analysis. In a later analysis, the rate of TCR association differed among HLA loci, with DRB1 alleles having the most associated TCRs and HLA-C alleles having the fewest. Presence/absence analyses assumed roughly uniform sequencing depth across donors, an assumption that may not hold. A cluster of highly shared sequence variants was judged likely to represent a technical artifact of the sequencing pipeline. Most TCR sequences were observed very rarely across donors, whereas some public TCRs were present in many individuals. Cytomegalovirus status was reported to be diagnosed by the classifier with high specificity and sensitivity in both the original and validation cohorts. A total of fewer than 200 TCR beta chains were listed by the study as associated with cytomegalovirus. A further reported finding was that TCR beta sequences accurately predicted the HLA-A and HLA-B alleles for most subjects in the first cohort. An association between a missense DCLRE1C variant and V-gene and J-gene trimming of TCR beta chains was found in a later genetic analysis and replicated in an independent cohort. A later analysis found that HLA-associated TCR beta chains were more clonally expanded and had lower generation probabilities than equally common non-associated chains. The only immune exposure information available for the cohort was CMV serostatus. Correlated functional status among segregating V segments might reflect linkage disequilibrium, but an unknown experimental factor could not be ruled out.

A note on this clone: No cognate antigen has been identified for it. Base qualities were left out, and no much larger clone turns up one base away.

What was sequenced was PBMCs. The origin of this receptor is a man in his late teens or twenties in good health and CMV-seronegative. The chain is assembled from TRBV10-1 and TRBJ2-5, with TRBD1 tentatively as D gene (5 bases match). CDR3 reads: CASSESTAGQETQYF. The sequence in DNA is TGCGCCAGCAGTGAGTCGACAGCAGGGCAAGAGACCCAGTACTTC.